This T cell receptor (beta chain) was identified in a study of early T cells in non-severe SARS-CoV-2 infection (dated by TCRdb to the early 2020s). Turning to the overall study: Because TCR sequencing relied on bulk RNA taken from unsorted whole blood, pairing of alpha and beta chains was not possible. Overall results and qualifications from the work: VDJdb matching was skewed toward anti-spike CD8 responses, so virus-specific expansions were likely underestimated and private and CD4 specificities were missed.

Receptor amplification or capture employed 5' RACE. Instrument on record: NextSeq 500. In the TCR library protocol, unique molecular identifiers were attached to individual cDNA molecules to correct for PCR bias and sequencing error. Both TCR alpha and beta chains were sequenced, and tight co-correlation was observed between alpha and beta sequence abundances in each sample. From the authors' description of their analysis: V gene, J gene and CDR3 annotation of TCR sequences was performed with Decombinator V4. Expanded TCRs were defined as changing significantly between any two time points under a Poisson model with p below 0.0001. TCR abundances were normalised to the total number of TCRs sequenced per sample and were expressed as counts per million. MAIT TCRs were defined by TRAV1-2 paired with TRAJ12, TRAJ20 or TRAJ33, and iNKT TCRs by TRAV10 paired with TRAJ18. VDJdb, accessed on 1 November 2021, was searched for TCRs annotated for CMV, EBV and SARS-CoV-2, and TCRs annotated for more than one antigen were excluded. TCRdb passed the public sequencing reads through fastp at Q25 and MiXCR, retaining productive beta sequences. Identical CDR3 protein sequences are pooled into one entry, listed with their most common genes and DNA. V and J calls and clone size were set by TCRdb, not the authors. The sample includes about 57,000 distinct CDR3 sequences, with around 13% observed a single time. The ten largest clones capture roughly 4.7% of the sample.

Between the V and J ends, shortened by 4 bases and 7 bases respectively, the junction contains 11 bases. CDR1 and CDR2 are read off the germline V gene (reference sequence) as WNHNN and SYGVQD. Reading from cysteine to phenylalanine, the CDR3 counts 13 amino acids. Only the CDR3 region is kept as DNA, spanning 39 bases read in frame from base 1. A case-control design nested within a healthcare worker cohort in London, UK, was used, with weekly nasopharyngeal swab PCR tests and blood sampling performed. Healthcare workers were enrolled in the week of the UK lockdown, from 23 to 31 March 2020, and were followed every week for up to about 16 weeks. This clonotype appeared many times. Its specific antigen is unknown. Base qualities are not recorded, but no much larger clone differs from it by a single base.

This clonotype was sampled from an adult who was a healthcare worker with PCR-confirmed SARS-CoV-2 infection or an uninfected control (not recorded which). Sequencing was carried out using whole blood. The rearrangement joined TRBV10-1 to TRBJ1-5; a weak D assignment points to TRBD1 (5 bases agree). The CDR3 region has the sequence CASSAGLRQPQHF. The sequenced DNA is TGCGCCAGCAGTGCAGGGTTGAGGCAGCCCCAGCATTTT.